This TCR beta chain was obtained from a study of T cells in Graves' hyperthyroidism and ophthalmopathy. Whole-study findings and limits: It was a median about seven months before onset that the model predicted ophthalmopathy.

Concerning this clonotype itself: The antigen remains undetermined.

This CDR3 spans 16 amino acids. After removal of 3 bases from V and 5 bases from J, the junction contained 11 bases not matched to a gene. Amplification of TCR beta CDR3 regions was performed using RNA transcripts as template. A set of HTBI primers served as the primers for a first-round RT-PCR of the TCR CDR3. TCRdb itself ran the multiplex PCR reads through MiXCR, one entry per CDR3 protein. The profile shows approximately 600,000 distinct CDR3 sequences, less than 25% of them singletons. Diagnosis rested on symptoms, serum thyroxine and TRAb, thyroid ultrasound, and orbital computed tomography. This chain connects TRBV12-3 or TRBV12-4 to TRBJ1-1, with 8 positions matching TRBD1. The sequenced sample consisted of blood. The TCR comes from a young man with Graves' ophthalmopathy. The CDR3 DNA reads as TGTGCCAGCAGTTTCGGGCAGGGGGCCGGTAAGACTGAAGCTTTCTTT. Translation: CASSFGQGAGKTEAFF.